The rows below give T cell receptor beta chains drawn from one sample of a study of blood T cell dynamics during melanoma immunotherapy. Produced via immunoSEQ multiplex PCR; TCRdb's table is partial and in-frame only. This repertoire shows 15,000 or so clones, roughly 92% found once; its top ten account for 0.92%. Sequencing used blood, obtained from a patient treated with checkpoint blockade. The receptors stem from a human donor with melanoma. CDR3s include the opening cysteine and the closing phenylalanine or tryptophan. The D gene is left open where the match is weak. The size of a clone is reported for some rows only, either as once, few or many, or as a class for expanded clones.

J gene | clone size | D gene | V gene | CDR3 DNA | CDR3 protein
TRBJ1-2 | NA | NA | TRBV5-6 | TGTGCCAGCAGCTCGGGACACGGGTTCTATGGCTACACCTTC | CASSSGHGFYGYTF
TRBJ2-2 | NA | TRBD2 | TRBV4-2 | TGTGCCAGCAGCCAAGTTGGACTAGCGGGAGGTATTAACACCGGGGAGCTGTTTTTT | CASSQVGLAGGINTGELFF
TRBJ1-3 | NA | TRBD1 | TRBV18 | TGTGCCAGCTCACCCCCCGGGACAGCGGACACCATATATTTT | CASSPPGTADTIYF
TRBJ1-1 | NA | NA | TRBV19 | TGTGCCAGTAGTATAAACACAGGGACCAACACTGAAGCTTTCTTT | CASSINTGTNTEAFF
TRBJ1-5 | NA | TRBD1 | TRBV27 | TGTGCCAGCAGTTCCGCGGGACAGGGATATCAGCCCCAGCATTTT | CASSSAGQGYQPQHF
TRBJ1-3 | few | NA | TRBV18 | TGTGCCAGCTCACCTGGCCCCGGGTCTGGAAACACCATATATTTT | CASSPGPGSGNTIYF
TRBJ2-5 | NA | NA | TRBV19 | TGTGCCAGTAGTATTGGGTCCCAAGAGACCCAGTACTTC | CASSIGSQETQYF
TRBJ2-5 | NA | TRBD2 | TRBV30 | TGTGCCGGAAACCCGGGGGGGTCGGAGACCCAGTACTTC | CAGNPGGSETQYF
TRBJ1-3 | NA | TRBD1 | TRBV28 | TGTGCCAGCAGTCTGCCGGGACAGGGCGATGGAAACACCATATATTTT | CASSLPGQGDGNTIYF
TRBJ2-5 | NA | NA | TRBV5-6 | TGTGCCAGCAGCCGGTTGGGGTGGGAGACCCAGTACTTC | CASSRLGWETQYF
TRBJ2-7 | NA | TRBD2 | TRBV5-4 | TGTGCCAGCAGCTTGGATGGCGGGGGGGCTTACGAGCAGTACTTC | CASSLDGGGAYEQYF
TRBJ2-1 | once | TRBD2 | TRBV7-3 | TGTGCCAGCAGTCCGGGGTTAGCGGGAAGGAGGAATGAGCAGTTCTTC | CASSPGLAGRRNEQFF
TRBJ2-3 | NA | TRBD2 | TRBV9 | TGTGCCAGCAGCTCTACTAGCGGGAGTGTTACGCAGTATTTT | CASSSTSGSVTQYF
TRBJ2-7 | NA | NA | TRBV9 | TGTGCCAGCAGTGCAGACTACCGAGGGGAGCAGTACTTC | CASSADYRGEQYF
TRBJ2-4 | NA | NA | TRBV28 | TGTGCCAGCAGTTCAGGAGGGCCAAACGGCAAAAACATTCAGTACTTC | CASSSGGPNGKNIQYF
TRBJ1-5 | NA | NA | TRBV11-2 | TGTGCCAGCAGCTTAGATCGGCGGGGCAATCAGCCCCAGCATTTT | CASSLDRRGNQPQHF